The sequence of this T cell receptor beta chain was determined in a study of PD-L1 blockade in urothelial cancer. Study information: Blood was subjected to analysis at 3 weeks (second dose) and 6 weeks following treatment start.

Time point of the sample: pretreatment peripheral blood. Locally advanced or metastatic urothelial carcinoma affected the patients. The method was immunoSEQ multiplex PCR; TCRdb's version includes in-frame clones alone and lacks a portion of them. The sample records tens of thousands of clones, around 80% being singletons. The receptor's source is a man in his 70s with urothelial cancer. Sample: PBMCs, taken around atezolizumab (anti-PD-L1) treatment.

CDR3 nucleotide sequence: TGTGCCAGCAGTGCAGGGGGGAGCTCCTACGAGCAGTACTTC. This translates into CASSAGGSSYEQYF. The chain links TRBV6-1 to TRBJ2-7, with a weak D call TRBD1 (7 bases). Germline CDR1 MNHNS, CDR2 SASEGT. CDR3 size: 14 residues. V lost 4 bases and J 0 bases, leaving 10 bases between the germline ends.